This T cell receptor (beta chain) was recovered during a study of cytomegalovirus exposure and HLA in healthy donors. Study observations and caveats: Upon later analysis, TCR association rates were observed to vary by HLA locus, being highest for DRB1 and lowest for HLA-C. A later analysis linked a missense DCLRE1C variant to TCR beta V- and J-gene trimming.

CDR3 length equals 16 residues. J lost 5 bases, V lost 6 bases, and 6 bases had no gene match. Germline V gene data show CDR1 as SNHLY and CDR2 as FYNNEI. Turning to this clone: Its antigen is as yet unknown.

Nominal health characterized the donors when sampled, though unrecorded immune exposures were likely. In the PCR, 60 Vbeta and 13 Jbeta primers were used. Measured with immunoSEQ multiplex PCR; TCRdb has only the in-frame clones, and not every one. The table lists 150,000 to 200,000 clones, about 90% of them singletons. The clonotype originates from a girl in the first two years of life in good health and CMV-seronegative. The sequenced sample was PBMCs. V and J are TRBV2 and TRBJ2-5; 16 bases fit TRBD2. CDR3 amino acids: CASREGLAGGQETQYF. CDR3 DNA sequence: TGTGCCAGCAGGGAGGGACTAGCGGGGGGGCAGGAGACCCAGTACTTC.